The 23 T cell receptor beta chains below all came from one sample that was sequenced in a study of CD8+ T cells in alopecia areata (dated 2018 in TCRdb). The protocol used for the library was the immunoSEQ multiplex PCR assay. To provide template for TCR sequencing, every sample had RNA extracted and reverse transcribed into cDNA. As stored in TCRdb, this immuneACCESS dataset retains in-frame rearrangements with V and J assigned. A fraction of the clones does not appear; measured against another copy, unresolved V genes explain less than half of the discrepancy, and the remainder lacks a known reason. The sample includes approximately 120,000 clones, with 47% observed a single time. 8% to 11% of the sample lies in the top ten. What was sequenced was NKG2D-low CD8+ T cells sorted from blood. Taken with the paper, the label for cell subset or site translates to: sorted CD8+ NKG2D-low blood T cells. The receptors here all came from a human donor with alopecia areata.

This clone was counted a few times. The sample carries other DNA sequences with the same CDR3. The rearrangement uses TRBV30 and TRBJ2-7, with a tentative D call TRBD2 (5 bases). The CDR3 has 11 residues. Germline CDR1 reads GTSNPN; CDR2 reads SVGIG (reference sequence). Between the trimmed V and J ends, which lost 2 bases and 3 bases, there was a span of 5 bases. The CDR3 coding sequence is TGTGCCTGGAGTAGCGGCTACGAGCAGTACTTC. Its translation is CAWSSGYEQYF. The full variable domain, its missing parts supplied by reference TRBV30 and TRBJ2-7, is SQTIHQWPATLVQPVGSPLSLECTVEGTSNPNLYWYRQAAGRGLQLLFYSVGIGQISSEVPQNLSASRPQDRQFILSSKKLLLSDSGFYLCAWSSGYEQYFGPGTRLTVT.

Turning to this clone: Other nucleotide sequences from this sample produce the same CDR3. V usage is TRBV29-1 and J usage is TRBJ1-2; D not certain. V lost 3 bases and J 1 base, leaving 3 bases between the germline ends. The CDR3 is 11 amino acids. The germline CDR1 and CDR2 sequences are SQVTM and ANQGSEA. CDR3 sequence reads: CSVDSNYGYTF. DNA for the CDR3: TGCAGCGTTGACAGTAACTATGGCTACACCTTC.

This rearrangement joins TRBV27 to TRBJ2-1; TRBD1 is a possible D gene (6 bases). CDR1 is MNHEY and CDR2 is SMNVEV in the germline V gene (reference sequence). V gave up 3 bases and J gave up 7 bases, with 16 bases separating them. The CDR3 runs to 15 residues. In nucleotides, the CDR3 is TGTGCCAGCAGTTTGAGGGGGAACAGGGAAAATGAGCAGTTCTTC. It encodes CASSLRGNRENEQFF.

The rearrangement uses TRBV7-2 and TRBJ2-7; a possible D gene is TRBD1 (6 bases). CDR3 length: 14 residues. The V gene's germline CDR1 is SGHTA and CDR2 FQGNSA. The V gene lost 7 bases and the J gene lost 6 bases, with 19 bases spanning the gap. The CDR3 protein is CASNGRGLPLEQYF. The CDR3, as DNA: TGTGCCAGCAATGGCAGGGGCCTACCCCTCGAGCAGTACTTC.

This clone is a singleton in its sample. J is TRBJ1-1 and V is TRBV29-1; D is unclear. The CDR3 contains 14 residues. Trimming shortened V by 1 base and J by 4 bases, and 13 bases separated the two germline ends. Germline V gene sequence: CDR1 SQVTM, CDR2 ANQGSEA. The CDR3 region is CSVEGGPRSTEAFF. The DNA of the CDR3 is TGCAGCGTTGAAGGAGGTCCCCGGAGCACTGAAGCTTTCTTT. Variable domain in full (rest from reference TRBV29-1 and TRBJ1-1): SAVISQKPSRDICQRGTSLTIQCQVDSQVTMMFWYRQQPGQSLTLIATANQGSEATYESGFVIDKFPISRPNLTFSTLTVSNMSPEDSSIYLCSVEGGPRSTEAFFGQGTRLTVV.

The chain combines TRBV30 with TRBJ1-2; no clear D gene. V was trimmed by 4 bases and J by 8 bases, leaving 11 bases between them. The V gene's germline CDR1 is GTSNPN and CDR2 SVGIG (reference sequence). The CDR3 runs to 11 residues. Written as DNA, the CDR3 is TGTGCCTGGATGACGCTAACAGGCTACACCTTC. It specifies CAWMTLTGYTF. The full variable domain, with the rest looked up from reference TRBV30 and TRBJ1-2, is SQTIHQWPATLVQPVGSPLSLECTVEGTSNPNLYWYRQAAGRGLQLLFYSVGIGQISSEVPQNLSASRPQDRQFILSSKKLLLSDSGFYLCAWMTLTGYTFGSGTRLTVV.

This rearrangement joins TRBV5-1 to TRBJ2-6, with 9 bases fitting TRBD1. Trimming took 7 bases from V and 0 from J; bases not matched to a gene: 5. Germline V gene data show CDR1 as SGHRS and CDR2 as YFSETQ. This CDR3 region has 16 residues. The CDR3 is CASQGQGGSGANVLTF. In DNA form, the CDR3 reads TGCGCCAGCCAGGGACAGGGTGGCTCTGGGGCCAACGTCCTGACTTTC. Using reference TRBV5-1 and TRBJ2-6 for the parts outside the CDR3, the full variable domain is KAGVTQTPRYLIKTRGQQVTLSCSPISGHRSVSWYQQTPGQGLQFLFEYFSETQRNKGNFPGRFSGRQFSNSRSEMNVSTLELGDSALYLCASQGQGGSGANVLTFGAGSRLTVL.

This clone has only a few counts. The V call is TRBV29-1, the J call TRBJ2-2; tentative D call: TRBD2 (6 bases). The V gene's germline CDR1 is SQVTM and CDR2 ANQGSEA. This CDR3 spans 12 amino acids. Trimming cost V 7 bases and J 7 bases, with 13 bases left between them. The CDR3 DNA is TGCAGCGCCACCGGGGGTAACGGGGAGCTGTTTTTT. Translation: CSATGGNGELFF.

This clone has more than one count but fewer than ten. The chain carries TRBV5-4 and TRBJ1-6, with 7 bases lining up with TRBD1. The germline CDR1 and CDR2 sequences are SGHNT and YYREEE (reference sequence). The V segment lost 5 bases and the J segment 2 bases; nucleotides outside the gene matches: 4. The CDR3 is 15 amino acids. This chain's CDR3 is CASRLQGTYNSPLHF. Written as DNA, the CDR3 is TGTGCCAGCAGGTTACAGGGGACCTATAATTCACCCCTCCACTTT.

This clone came up a few times. The chain uses TRBV28 and TRBJ2-7; 7 bases are shared with TRBD2. This CDR3 has 14 residues. CDR1 is MDHEN and CDR2 is SYDVKM in the germline V gene. Losses at the gene ends were 6 bases for V and 2 bases for J; bases not matched to a gene: 7. This chain's CDR3 is CASSPWGGTYEQYF. CDR3 sequence (DNA): TGTGCCAGCAGCCCATGGGGGGGGACCTACGAGCAGTACTTC.

This clone was counted a few times. This chain links TRBV29-1 with TRBJ2-7; tentative D call: TRBD2 (6 bases). V was shortened by 7 bases and J by 4 bases, with 17 bases between the two germline ends. The CDR3 is 13 amino acids. The germline V gene has CDR1 SQVTM and CDR2 ANQGSEA. The CDR3 sequence: CSASTGTAYEQYF. The DNA for the CDR3 is TGCAGCGCATCGACTGGGACTGCTTACGAGCAGTACTTC.

The chain is built from TRBV29-1 and TRBJ2-2; TRBD2 aligns across 7 bases. In germline, CDR1 is SQVTM, CDR2 ANQGSEA. Germline trimming cut 5 bases from V and 2 bases from J; bases unmatched to any gene: 5. This CDR3 is 14 amino acids long. The CDR3 loop reads CSVPSGENTGELFF. The CDR3 nucleotides read TGCAGCGTTCCCAGCGGGGAAAACACCGGGGAGCTGTTTTTT.

This rearrangement joins TRBV29-1 to TRBJ1-4, with 9 bases that match TRBD1. The CDR3 totals 12 residues. Trimming removed 6 bases from V and 7 bases from J; junction bases left unmatched: 3. In germline, CDR1 is SQVTM, CDR2 ANQGSEA. The CDR3 sequence is CSVQGAFEKLFF. CDR3 coding DNA: TGCAGCGTACAGGGGGCTTTTGAAAAACTGTTTTTT.

The V and J genes are TRBV4-1 and TRBJ2-7; no clear D. Germline V CDR1 and CDR2: MGHRA, YSYEKL. V lost 0 bases and J 4 bases, leaving 4 bases between the germline ends. This CDR3 has 12 amino acids. In DNA, the CDR3 is TGCGCCAGCAGCCAAGATACGTACGAGCAGTACTTC. Its protein is CASSQDTYEQYF.

The chain is built from TRBV10-3 and TRBJ2-5, with D uncertain. V was cut by 0 bases and J by 0 bases, with 5 bases left in between. The CDR3 covers 14 residues. Germline CDR1 ENHRY, CDR2 SYGVKD. The CDR3 protein is CAISESQYQETQYF. In DNA, the CDR3 is TGTGCCATCAGTGAGTCCCAGTACCAAGAGACCCAGTACTTC.

This clone was found a few times. The J gene is TRBJ2-7, the V gene TRBV30; D not certain. The CDR3 loop spans 13 amino acids. Germline V lookup: CDR1 GTSNPN, CDR2 SVGIG (reference sequence). Trimming took 0 bases from V and 2 from J, leaving 8 bases between them. CDR3 region: CAWSVSRPYEQYF. The CDR3 bases are TGTGCCTGGAGTGTAAGTCGACCCTACGAGCAGTACTTC. The full variable domain, in which reference TRBV30 and TRBJ2-7 provide the parts outside the CDR3, is SQTIHQWPATLVQPVGSPLSLECTVEGTSNPNLYWYRQAAGRGLQLLFYSVGIGQISSEVPQNLSASRPQDRQFILSSKKLLLSDSGFYLCAWSVSRPYEQYFGPGTRLTVT.

This clone was seen a handful of times. The chain recombines TRBV29-1 with TRBJ2-2; 13 bases are shared with TRBD2. CDR1 and CDR2 (germline): SQVTM, ANQGSEA. The V and J ends lost 4 bases and 4 bases, in that order; junction bases with no gene match: 0. CDR3 length: 14 residues. The CDR3, as DNA: TGCAGCGTTGGGACTAGCGGGGGCACCGGGGAGCTGTTTTTT. Amino acid sequence: CSVGTSGGTGELFF.

A single count supports this clone. The chain is built from TRBV2 and TRBJ2-1, with D possibly being TRBD2 (6 bases). V was pared by 6 bases and J by 10 bases, with 7 bases between. The CDR3 extends over 10 amino acids. CDR1 and CDR2 (germline): SNHLY, FYNNEI. The CDR3, as DNA: TGTGCCAGCAGGGAGGGAGAGCAGTTCTTC. Encoded protein: CASREGEQFF.

V gene TRBV29-1 combines with J gene TRBJ1-2, with D perhaps TRBD1 (5 bases). This CDR3 has 14 residues. Germline-derived CDR1 and CDR2 are SQVTM and ANQGSEA. V lost 0 bases and J 0 bases, leaving 8 bases between the germline ends. CDR3 sequence reads: CSVEEDSPNYGYTF. CDR3 coding DNA: TGCAGCGTTGAAGAAGACAGCCCTAACTATGGCTACACCTTC. Full variable domain (rest looked up from reference TRBV29-1 and TRBJ1-2): SAVISQKPSRDICQRGTSLTIQCQVDSQVTMMFWYRQQPGQSLTLIATANQGSEATYESGFVIDKFPISRPNLTFSTLTVSNMSPEDSSIYLCSVEEDSPNYGYTFGSGTRLTVV.

The chain is built from TRBV9 and TRBJ2-1; no clear D. Germline V gene sequence: CDR1 SGDLS, CDR2 YYNGEE. The CDR3 is 14 residues long. Trimming left V 0 bases short and J 5 bases short, with 9 bases between. As DNA, the CDR3 is TGTGCCAGCAGCGTAGCCCCGGTCAACAATGAGCAGTTCTTC. It specifies CASSVAPVNNEQFF.

The gene calls are TRBV29-1 and TRBJ2-4, with a weak D call TRBD2 (6 bases). The V end lost 2 bases, the J end lost 2 bases, and 13 bases lay between the germline ends. The germline V gene encodes CDR1 SQVTM and CDR2 ANQGSEA. There are 15 residues in the CDR3. CDR3 DNA: TGCAGCGTTGAACGGTGGGGGGAAACCAAAAACATTCAGTACTTC. Its protein product is CSVERWGETKNIQYF.

V gene TRBV7-9 combines with J gene TRBJ2-1, with 12 bases matching TRBD2. This CDR3 region has 15 residues. Germline CDR1 reads SEHNR; CDR2 reads FQNEAQ (reference sequence). Unmatched junction bases numbered 5, after V lost 5 bases and J lost 6 bases. The CDR3 DNA sequence: TGTGCCAGCAGCCCTCTAGCGGGAGGGGGCAATGAGCAGTTCTTC. As protein: CASSPLAGGGNEQFF.

The rearrangement joins TRBV29-1 to TRBJ2-1; 7 positions match TRBD2. Germline-derived CDR1 and CDR2 are SQVTM and ANQGSEA. The CDR3 runs 14 residues. With 1 base clipped from V and 6 bases from J, the junction kept 6 bases outside the gene matches. DNA for the CDR3: TGCAGCGTTGAAGCGCGGGAGCTACCCAATGAGCAGTTCTTC. It is translated as CSVEARELPNEQFF.